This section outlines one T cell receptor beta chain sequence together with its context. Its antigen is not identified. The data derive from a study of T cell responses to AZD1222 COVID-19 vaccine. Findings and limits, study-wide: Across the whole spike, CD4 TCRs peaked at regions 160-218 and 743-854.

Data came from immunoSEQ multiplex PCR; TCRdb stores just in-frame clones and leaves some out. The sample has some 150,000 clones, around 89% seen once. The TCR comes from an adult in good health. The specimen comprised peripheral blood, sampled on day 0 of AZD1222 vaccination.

The DNA for the CDR3 is TGTGCCATCAGTGACCGAGGCTATGGCTACACCTTC. Its translation is CAISDRGYGYTF. The rearrangement joins TRBV10-3 to TRBJ1-2, with D uncertain. Germline CDR1 and CDR2: ENHRY and SYGVKD. V was cut by 3 bases and J by 4 bases, with 6 bases left in between. The CDR3 is made up of 12 amino acids.